The 3 T cell receptor beta chains given below trace back to one sample, sequenced in a study of blood T cell repertoires in COVID-19. Clones were sequenced by immunoSEQ multiplex PCR, and TCRdb holds only the in-frame ones, with some missing. The data show fewer than 75,000 clones, approximately 89% seen once. The material sequenced was peripheral blood. The receptors stem from an elderly man with acute or convalescent COVID-19.

The gene calls are TRBV27 and TRBJ2-7; 10 bases are shared with TRBD2. The CDR3 is 15 amino acids. J was trimmed by 3 bases and V by 3 bases; bases with no gene match: 5. From germline, CDR1 is MNHEY and CDR2 SMNVEV (reference sequence). This chain's CDR3 is CASSFTLAGIYEQYF. CDR3 nucleotides: TGTGCCAGCAGTTTTACACTAGCGGGAATCTACGAGCAGTACTTC.

The chain couples TRBV30 to TRBJ1-2, with D perhaps TRBD1 (5 bases). This CDR3 is built from 14 residues. CDR1 and CDR2 (germline): GTSNPN, SVGIG (reference sequence). V lost 2 bases, J lost 4 bases, and 14 bases lay in between. The CDR3 region has the DNA TGTGCCTGGAGTCCTGGGGACTTCTCCTATGGCTACACCTTC. Protein: CAWSPGDFSYGYTF.

DNA of the CDR3: TGCAGCGTTGAAGGGGTAGGAACAGAGCTAGCTTTCTTT. As protein: CSVEGVGTELAFF. This chain links TRBV29-1 with TRBJ1-1; D is uncertain. Germline V gene lookup returns CDR1 SQVTM and CDR2 ANQGSEA. The CDR3 is 13 amino acids. With 1 base removed from V and 10 bases from J, the gap between germline ends came to 16 bases. The whole variable domain, filled in from reference TRBV29-1 and TRBJ1-1, reads SAVISQKPSRDICQRGTSLTIQCQVDSQVTMMFWYRQQPGQSLTLIATANQGSEATYESGFVIDKFPISRPNLTFSTLTVSNMSPEDSSIYLCSVEGVGTELAFFGQGTRLTVV.